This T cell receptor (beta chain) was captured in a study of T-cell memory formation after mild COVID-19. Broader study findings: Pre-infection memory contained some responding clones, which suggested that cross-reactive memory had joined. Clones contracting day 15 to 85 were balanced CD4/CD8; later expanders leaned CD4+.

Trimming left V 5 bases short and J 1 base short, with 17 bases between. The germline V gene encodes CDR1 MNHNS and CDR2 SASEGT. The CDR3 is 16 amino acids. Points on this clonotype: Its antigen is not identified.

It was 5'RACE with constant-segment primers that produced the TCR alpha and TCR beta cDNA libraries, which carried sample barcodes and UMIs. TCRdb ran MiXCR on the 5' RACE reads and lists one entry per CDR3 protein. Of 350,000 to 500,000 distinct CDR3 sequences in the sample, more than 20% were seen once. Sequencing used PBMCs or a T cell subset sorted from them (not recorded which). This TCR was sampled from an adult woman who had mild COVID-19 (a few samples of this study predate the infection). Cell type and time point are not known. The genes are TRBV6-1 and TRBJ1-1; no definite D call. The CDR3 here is CASSNPGSPANTEAFF. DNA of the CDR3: TGTGCCAGCAGTAACCCGGGATCCCCCGCGAACACTGAAGCTTTCTTT.